Here is one T cell receptor (beta chain) with its context. The antigen is not known. The V and J ends lost 0 bases and 6 bases, in that order; junction bases with no gene match: 13. Germline V gene lookup returns CDR1 SGDLS and CDR2 YYNGEE. The CDR3 is 18 residues long. The 120-subject validation cohort, separate from the approximately 670-subject first cohort, included the donors. These data are taken from a study of cytomegalovirus exposure and HLA in healthy donors. Overall study results and limits: The study listed around 150 cytomegalovirus-associated TCR beta chains.

Measured with immunoSEQ multiplex PCR; TCRdb has only the in-frame clones, and not every one. The sample has just under 65,000 clones; roughly 94% are singletons. Sequenced: PBMCs. This sequence joins TRBV9 and TRBJ2-1; TRBD2 matches 9 bases. This TCR derives from a woman between 18 and 29 years old in good health and CMV-seropositive. The CDR3 reads CASSVAGLAGFTSNEQFF. In DNA form, the CDR3 reads TGTGCCAGCAGCGTAGCTGGGCTAGCGGGATTCACGTCCAATGAGCAGTTCTTC.